The 13 T cell receptor beta chains listed next were all sequenced from one sample in a study of blood T cell repertoires in COVID-19. The table came from immunoSEQ multiplex PCR; TCRdb's copy has only in-frame clones and leaves some out. The data contain about 160,000 clones, approximately 88% of them singletons. Sequenced sample: peripheral blood. These TCRs come from a woman older than 75 with active or convalescent COVID-19.

The gene calls are TRBV25-1 and TRBJ1-2; D unresolved. Germline V gives CDR1 MGHDK, CDR2 SYGVNS. V was clipped by 4 bases and J by 4 bases, with 10 bases between them. There are 13 residues in the CDR3. This CDR3 is CASSGVEGYGYTF. The DNA of the CDR3 is TGTGCCAGCAGTGGAGTGGAGGGCTATGGCTACACCTTC.

The chain employs TRBV7-8 and TRBJ2-4, with 7 positions matching TRBD2. This CDR3 has 13 amino acids. With 5 bases clipped from V and 8 bases from J, the junction kept 6 bases outside the gene matches. The germline V gene has CDR1 SGHVS and CDR2 FQNEAQ. The CDR3 here is CASSPGLVDIQYF. CDR3 sequence (DNA): TGTGCCAGCAGCCCCGGACTAGTCGACATTCAGTACTTC.

The chain recombines TRBV12-3 or TRBV12-4 with TRBJ1-2; maybe TRBD1 (5 bases). The CDR3 spans 12 residues. Between the trimmed V and J ends, which lost 6 bases and 8 bases, there was a span of 13 bases. The CDR3 sequence: CASRTPGGGYTF. The CDR3 DNA is TGTGCCAGCAGGACACCGGGGGGGGGCTACACCTTC.

This chain joins TRBV12-3 or TRBV12-4 and TRBJ2-7; no clear D gene. The ends were cut back, 3 bases at V and 0 bases at J, with 6 bases in the middle. CDR3 length: 13 residues. Written as DNA, the CDR3 is TGTGCCAGCAGTTTTTTCCTCTCCTACGAGCAGTACTTC. Translating it yields CASSFFLSYEQYF.

This chain links TRBV7-2 with TRBJ2-7; 8 nucleotides match TRBD2. V dropped 2 bases and J dropped 4; count of bases not matched to a gene: 7. Germline V gene sequence: CDR1 SGHTA, CDR2 FQGNSA. This CDR3 is built from 15 residues. CDR3 protein: CASSLNSGGEYEQYF. CDR3 DNA: TGTGCCAGCAGCTTAAACAGCGGGGGAGAATACGAGCAGTACTTC.

Worth noting for this clone: A junction end diverges from the germline sequence, so it may reflect a read error. V usage is TRBV6-2 or TRBV6-3 and J usage is TRBJ1-2; D may be TRBD1 (5 bases). CDR1 MNHEY and CDR2 SVGEGT come from the germline V gene. The CDR3 is 11 residues long. In DNA, the CDR3 is TGTGCCAGCAGTTACTCCAGGACACCTTACTTC. Translating it yields CASSYSRTPYF.

V usage is TRBV7-2 and J usage is TRBJ2-4, with TRBD1 matching over 7 bases. The CDR3 spans 15 residues. V was pared by 5 bases and J by 7 bases, with 11 bases of the junction left unmatched. The germline CDR1 and CDR2 sequences are SGHTA and FQGNSA. In DNA form, the CDR3 reads TGTGCCAGCAGCCTACTTCGACAGGGATATAACATTCAGTACTTC. Translating gives CASSLLRQGYNIQYF. Based on the CDR3 plus reference TRBV7-2 and TRBJ2-4, the full variable domain is GAGVSQSPSNKVTEKGKDVELRCDPISGHTALYWYRQSLGQGLEFLIYFQGNSAPDKSGLPSDRFSAERTGGSVSTLTIQRTQQEDSAVYLCASSLLRQGYNIQYFGAGTRLSVL.

The chain is built from TRBV18 and TRBJ2-2; perhaps TRBD2 as D (6 bases). The CDR3 consists of 16 residues. CDR1 is KGHSH, CDR2 LQKENI, per germline. Trimming left V 4 bases short and J 0 bases short, with 12 bases between. Written as DNA, the CDR3 is TGTGCCAGCTCACGCGGGGCGGGGTCGAACACCGGGGAGCTGTTTTTT. Translating it yields CASSRGAGSNTGELFF.

V is TRBV6-1 and J is TRBJ2-6; possible D gene TRBD1, 6 bases. The germline V gene has CDR1 MNHNS and CDR2 SASEGT. V was clipped by 3 bases and J by 0 bases, with 15 bases between them. The CDR3 runs 18 residues. The CDR3 sequence is CASSDRGQTSSGANVLTF. CDR3 bases: TGTGCCAGCAGTGACCGAGGACAGACCAGCTCTGGGGCCAACGTCCTGACTTTC.

The V and J genes are TRBV14 and TRBJ1-3; 11 bases map to TRBD1. This CDR3 has 16 residues. The germline CDR1 and CDR2 sequences are SGHDN and FVKESK. V was clipped by 6 bases and J by 2 bases; unmatched bases: 6. For the CDR3, the DNA is TGTGCCAGCAGTTGGACAGGGGGCTTCACTGGAAACACCATATATTTT. It is translated as CASSWTGGFTGNTIYF.

CDR3 sequence: CASSAGADRTQYF. The CDR3 DNA reads TGTGCCAGCAGCGCGGGGGCTGATCGGACGCAGTATTTT. V is TRBV12-3 or TRBV12-4 and J is TRBJ2-3; D might be TRBD2 (7 bases). V was trimmed by 6 bases and J by 9 bases, leaving 16 bases between them. This CDR3 comprises 13 residues.

The chain recombines TRBV19 with TRBJ1-5, with TRBD1 matching over 8 bases. Germline V lookup: CDR1 LNHDA, CDR2 SQIVND (reference sequence). With 6 bases clipped from V and 1 base from J, the junction kept 5 bases outside the gene matches. The CDR3 totals 15 residues. The CDR3: CASSETGVSNQPQHF. CDR3 sequence (DNA): TGTGCCAGTAGCGAGACAGGGGTGAGCAATCAGCCCCAGCATTTT.

J is TRBJ1-6 and V is TRBV6-6; D not certain. The CDR3 length is 14 residues. Germline V gene data show CDR1 as MNHNY and CDR2 as SVGAGI (reference sequence). Trimming took 0 bases from V and 7 from J, leaving 7 bases between them. CDR3 protein: CASSYSEANSPLHF. Here the CDR3 DNA reads TGTGCCAGCAGTTACTCAGAGGCAAATTCACCCCTCCACTTT.